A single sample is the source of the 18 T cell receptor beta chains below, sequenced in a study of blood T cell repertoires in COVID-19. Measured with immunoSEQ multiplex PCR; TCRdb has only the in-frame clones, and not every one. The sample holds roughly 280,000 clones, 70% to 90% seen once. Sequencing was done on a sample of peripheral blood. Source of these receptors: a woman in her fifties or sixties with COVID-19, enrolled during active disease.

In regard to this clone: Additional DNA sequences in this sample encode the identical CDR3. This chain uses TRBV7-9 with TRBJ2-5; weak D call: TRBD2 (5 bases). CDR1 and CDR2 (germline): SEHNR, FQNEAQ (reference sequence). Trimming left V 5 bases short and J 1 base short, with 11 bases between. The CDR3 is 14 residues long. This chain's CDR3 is CASSPPGSQETQYF. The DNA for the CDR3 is TGTGCCAGCAGCCCCCCGGGGAGCCAAGAGACCCAGTACTTC.

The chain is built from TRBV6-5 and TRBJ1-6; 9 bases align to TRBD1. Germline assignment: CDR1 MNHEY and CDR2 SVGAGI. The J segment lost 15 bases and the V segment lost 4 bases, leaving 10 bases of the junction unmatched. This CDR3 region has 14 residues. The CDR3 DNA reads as TGTGCCAGCAGTTCCTCCGGGACAGGGAATCTCCTCCACTTT. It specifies CASSSSGTGNLLHF.

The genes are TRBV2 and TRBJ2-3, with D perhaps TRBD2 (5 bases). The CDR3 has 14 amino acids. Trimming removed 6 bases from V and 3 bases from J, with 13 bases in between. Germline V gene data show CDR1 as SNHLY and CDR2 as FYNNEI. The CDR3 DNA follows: TGTGCCAGCAGGGCTAGCACTTCGACAGATACGCAGTATTTT. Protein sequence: CASRASTSTDTQYF.

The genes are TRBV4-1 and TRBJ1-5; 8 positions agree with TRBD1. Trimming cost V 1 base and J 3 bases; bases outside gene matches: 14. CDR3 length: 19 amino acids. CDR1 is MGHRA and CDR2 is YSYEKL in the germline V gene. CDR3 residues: CASSQALNRGDRYNQPQHF. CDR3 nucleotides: TGCGCCAGCAGCCAAGCTTTGAACAGGGGGGACCGATACAATCAGCCCCAGCATTTT.

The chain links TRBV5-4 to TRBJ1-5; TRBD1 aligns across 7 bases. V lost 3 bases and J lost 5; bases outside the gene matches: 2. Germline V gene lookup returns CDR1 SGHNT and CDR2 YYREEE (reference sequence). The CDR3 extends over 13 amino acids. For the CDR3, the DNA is TGTGCCAGCAGCTGGGACAGAGATCAGCCCCAGCATTTT. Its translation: CASSWDRDQPQHF.

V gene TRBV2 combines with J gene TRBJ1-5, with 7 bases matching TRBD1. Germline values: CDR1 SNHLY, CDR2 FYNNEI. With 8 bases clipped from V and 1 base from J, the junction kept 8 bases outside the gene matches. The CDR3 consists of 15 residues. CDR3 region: CASAGQTQSNQPQHF. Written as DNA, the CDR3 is TGTGCCAGCGCGGGACAGACACAAAGCAATCAGCCCCAGCATTTT.

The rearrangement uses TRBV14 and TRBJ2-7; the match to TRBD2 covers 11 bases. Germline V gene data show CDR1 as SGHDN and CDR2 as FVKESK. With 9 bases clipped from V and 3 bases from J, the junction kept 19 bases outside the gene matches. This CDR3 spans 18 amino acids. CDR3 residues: CARLPGQTGGTSGYEQYF. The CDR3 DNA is TGTGCCAGACTGCCGGGCCAAACGGGGGGGACTAGCGGCTACGAGCAGTACTTC.

The CDR3 DNA reads TGTGCCAGCTCACCGGGAGGATCACTTAATGAAAAACTGTTTTTT. This translates into CASSPGGSLNEKLFF. This sequence joins TRBV18 and TRBJ1-4, with D hard to call. The CDR3 is made up of 15 amino acids. V lost 3 bases and J 4 bases, leaving 12 bases between the germline ends. Germline V CDR1 and CDR2: KGHSH, LQKENI.

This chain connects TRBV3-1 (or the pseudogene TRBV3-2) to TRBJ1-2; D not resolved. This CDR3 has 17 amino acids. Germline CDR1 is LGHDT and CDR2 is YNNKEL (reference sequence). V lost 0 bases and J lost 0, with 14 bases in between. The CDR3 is CASSQEGPLAPNYGYTF. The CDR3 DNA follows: TGTGCCAGCAGCCAAGAGGGCCCCCTTGCGCCTAACTATGGCTACACCTTC.

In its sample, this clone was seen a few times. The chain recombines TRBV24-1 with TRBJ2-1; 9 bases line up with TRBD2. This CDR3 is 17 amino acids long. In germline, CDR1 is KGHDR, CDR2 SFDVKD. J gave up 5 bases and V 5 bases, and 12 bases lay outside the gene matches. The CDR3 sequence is CATSGKKGLAANNEQFF. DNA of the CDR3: TGTGCCACCAGTGGTAAAAAGGGACTAGCAGCCAACAATGAGCAGTTCTTC.

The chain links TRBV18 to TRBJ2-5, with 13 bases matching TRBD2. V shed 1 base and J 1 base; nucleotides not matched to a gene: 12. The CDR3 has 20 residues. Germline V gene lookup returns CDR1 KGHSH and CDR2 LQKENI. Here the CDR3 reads CASSPRVRVGLAGRQETQYF. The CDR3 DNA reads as TGTGCCAGCTCACCACGTGTCAGGGTGGGACTAGCGGGACGCCAAGAGACCCAGTACTTC.

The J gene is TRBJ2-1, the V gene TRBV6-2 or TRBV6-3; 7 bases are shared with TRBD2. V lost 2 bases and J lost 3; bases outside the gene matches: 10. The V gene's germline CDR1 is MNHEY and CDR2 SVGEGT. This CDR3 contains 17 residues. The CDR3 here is CASSYLRPGLSYNEQFF. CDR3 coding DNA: TGTGCCAGCAGTTACCTGCGGCCGGGACTAAGCTACAATGAGCAGTTCTTC.

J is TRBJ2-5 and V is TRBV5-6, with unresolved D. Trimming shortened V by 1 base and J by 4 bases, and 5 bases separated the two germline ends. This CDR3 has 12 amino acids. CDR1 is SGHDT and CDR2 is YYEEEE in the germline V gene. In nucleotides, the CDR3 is TGTGCCAGCAGCTTGTCGGTAGAGACCCAGTACTTC. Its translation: CASSLSVETQYF.

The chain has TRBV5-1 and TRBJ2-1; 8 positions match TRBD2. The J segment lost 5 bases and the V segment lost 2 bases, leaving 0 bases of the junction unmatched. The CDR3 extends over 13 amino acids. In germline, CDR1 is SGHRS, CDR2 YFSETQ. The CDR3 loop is CASSLLADNEQFF. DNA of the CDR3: TGCGCCAGCAGCTTACTAGCGGACAATGAGCAGTTCTTC.

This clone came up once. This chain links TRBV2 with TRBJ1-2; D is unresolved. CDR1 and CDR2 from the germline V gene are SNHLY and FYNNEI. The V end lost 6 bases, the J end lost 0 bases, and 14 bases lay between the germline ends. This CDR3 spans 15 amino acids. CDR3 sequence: CASRAGQAPNYGYTF. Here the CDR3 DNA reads TGTGCCAGCAGGGCAGGTCAGGCCCCTAACTATGGCTACACCTTC.

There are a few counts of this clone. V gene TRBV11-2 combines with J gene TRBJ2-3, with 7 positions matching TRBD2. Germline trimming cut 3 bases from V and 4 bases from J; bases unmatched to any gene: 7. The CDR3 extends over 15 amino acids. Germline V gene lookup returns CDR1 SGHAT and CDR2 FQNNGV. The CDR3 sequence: CASSFRVAGPDTQYF. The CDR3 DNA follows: TGTGCCAGCAGCTTTCGGGTAGCGGGCCCAGATACGCAGTATTTT.

CDR3 sequence (DNA): TGTGCCAGCAGTTACGGGAGTAGCGGGATCTTCGAGCAGTACTTC. Its translation: CASSYGSSGIFEQYF. The chain links TRBV6-2 or TRBV6-3 to TRBJ2-7; 8 nucleotides match TRBD2. Unmatched junction bases numbered 9, after V lost 2 bases and J lost 6 bases. This CDR3 region has 15 residues. The germline V gene has CDR1 MNHEY and CDR2 SVGEGT.

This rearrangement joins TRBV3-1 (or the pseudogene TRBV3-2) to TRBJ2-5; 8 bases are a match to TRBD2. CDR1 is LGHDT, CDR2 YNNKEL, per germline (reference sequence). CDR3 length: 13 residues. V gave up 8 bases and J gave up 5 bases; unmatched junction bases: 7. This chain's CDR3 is CASGAGVRETQYF. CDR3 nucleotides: TGTGCCAGCGGAGCGGGAGTTAGGGAGACCCAGTACTTC.